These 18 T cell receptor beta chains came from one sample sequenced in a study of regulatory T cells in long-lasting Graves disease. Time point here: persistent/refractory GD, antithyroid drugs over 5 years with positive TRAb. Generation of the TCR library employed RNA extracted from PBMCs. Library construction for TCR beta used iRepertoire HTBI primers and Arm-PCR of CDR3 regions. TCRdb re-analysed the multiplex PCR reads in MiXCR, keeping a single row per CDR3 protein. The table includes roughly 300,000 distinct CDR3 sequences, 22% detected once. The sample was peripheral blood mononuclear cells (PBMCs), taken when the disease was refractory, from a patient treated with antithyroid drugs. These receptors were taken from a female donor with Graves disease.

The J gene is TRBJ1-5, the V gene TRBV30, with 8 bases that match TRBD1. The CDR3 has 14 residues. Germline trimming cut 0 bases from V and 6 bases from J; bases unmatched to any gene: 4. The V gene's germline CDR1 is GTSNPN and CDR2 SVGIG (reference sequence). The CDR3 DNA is TGTGCCTGGAGTGTCCCAGGGGGCGGTCAGCCCCAGCATTTT. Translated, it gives CAWSVPGGGQPQHF.

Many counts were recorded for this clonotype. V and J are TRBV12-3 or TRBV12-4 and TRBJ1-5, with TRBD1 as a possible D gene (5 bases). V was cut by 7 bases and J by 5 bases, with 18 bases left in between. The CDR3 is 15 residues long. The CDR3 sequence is CASTTRGPGHQPQHF. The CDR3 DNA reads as TGTGCCAGCACGACGCGGGGACCGGGTCATCAGCCCCAGCATTTT.

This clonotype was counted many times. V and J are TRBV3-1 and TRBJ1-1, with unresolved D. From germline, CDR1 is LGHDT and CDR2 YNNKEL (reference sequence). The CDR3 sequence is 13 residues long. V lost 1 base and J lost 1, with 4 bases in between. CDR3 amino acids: CASSQGANTEAFF. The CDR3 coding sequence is TGTGCCAGCAGCCAAGGAGCGAACACTGAAGCTTTCTTT.

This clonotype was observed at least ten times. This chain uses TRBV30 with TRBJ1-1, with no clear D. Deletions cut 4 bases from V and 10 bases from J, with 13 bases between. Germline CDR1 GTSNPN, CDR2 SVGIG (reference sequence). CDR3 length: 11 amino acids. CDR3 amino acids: CAWMSSIRAFF. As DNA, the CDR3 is TGTGCCTGGATGAGCAGCATTAGAGCTTTCTTT.

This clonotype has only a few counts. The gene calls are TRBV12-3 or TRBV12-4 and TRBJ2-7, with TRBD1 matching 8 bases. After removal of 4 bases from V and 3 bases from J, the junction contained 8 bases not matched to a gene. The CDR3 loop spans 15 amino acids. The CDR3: CASSYPSTGVYEQYF. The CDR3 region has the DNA TGTGCCAGCAGTTACCCTTCGACAGGGGTCTACGAGCAGTACTTC.

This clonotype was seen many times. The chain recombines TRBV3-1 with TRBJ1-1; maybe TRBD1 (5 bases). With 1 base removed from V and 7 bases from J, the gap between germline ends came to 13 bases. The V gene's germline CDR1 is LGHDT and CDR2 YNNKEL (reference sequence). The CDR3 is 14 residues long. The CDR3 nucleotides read TGTGCCAGCAGCCAAGCCCCGGGGGAGCATGAAGCTTTCTTT. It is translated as CASSQAPGEHEAFF.

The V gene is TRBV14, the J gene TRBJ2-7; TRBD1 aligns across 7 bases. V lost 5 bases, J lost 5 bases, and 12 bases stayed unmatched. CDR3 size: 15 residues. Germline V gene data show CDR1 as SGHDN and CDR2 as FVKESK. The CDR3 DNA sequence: TGTGCCAGCAGCTCCGGGACAGCTTCCTTTCACGAGCAGTACTTC. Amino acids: CASSSGTASFHEQYF.

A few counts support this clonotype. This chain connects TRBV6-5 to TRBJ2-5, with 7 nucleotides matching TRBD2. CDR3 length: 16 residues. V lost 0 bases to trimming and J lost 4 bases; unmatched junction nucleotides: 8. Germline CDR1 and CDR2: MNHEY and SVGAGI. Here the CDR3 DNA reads TGTGCCAGCAGTTACTCGGGGGGACCGGGGGGAGAGACCCAGTACTTC. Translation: CASSYSGGPGGETQYF.

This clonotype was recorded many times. The DNA of the CDR3 is TGTGCCAGCAGCCTCGAACTAGCGGAACAAGAGACCCAGTACTTC. This codes for CASSLELAEQETQYF. The chain is built from TRBV11-2 and TRBJ2-5, with 8 positions matching TRBD2. This CDR3 spans 15 amino acids. Per the germline V gene, CDR1 is SGHAT and CDR2 is FQNNGV. V shed 5 bases, J shed 2 bases, and the junction held 7 bases outside the gene matches.

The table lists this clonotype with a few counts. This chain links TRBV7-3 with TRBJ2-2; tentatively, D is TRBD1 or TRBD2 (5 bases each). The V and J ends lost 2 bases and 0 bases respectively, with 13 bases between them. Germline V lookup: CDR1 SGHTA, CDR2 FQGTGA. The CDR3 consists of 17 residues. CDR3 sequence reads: CASSLYPGTANTGELFF. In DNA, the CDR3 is TGTGCCAGCAGCTTATACCCCGGGACGGCGAACACCGGGGAGCTGTTTTTT. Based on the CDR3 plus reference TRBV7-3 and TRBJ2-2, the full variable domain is GAGVSQTPSNKVTEKGKYVELRCDPISGHTALYWYRQSLGQGPEFLIYFQGTGAADDSGLPNDRFFAVRPEGSVSTLKIQRTERGDSAVYLCASSLYPGTANTGELFFGEGSRLTVL.

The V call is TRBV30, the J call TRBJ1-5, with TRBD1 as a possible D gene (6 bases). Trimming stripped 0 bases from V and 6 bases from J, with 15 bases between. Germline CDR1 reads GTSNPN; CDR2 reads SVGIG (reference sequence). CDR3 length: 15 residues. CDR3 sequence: CAWSVGGSLGQPQHF. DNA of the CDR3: TGTGCCTGGAGTGTAGGGGGTTCCCTCGGTCAGCCCCAGCATTTT. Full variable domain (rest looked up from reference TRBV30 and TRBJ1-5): SQTIHQWPATLVQPVGSPLSLECTVEGTSNPNLYWYRQAAGRGLQLLFYSVGIGQISSEVPQNLSASRPQDRQFILSSKKLLLSDSGFYLCAWSVGGSLGQPQHFGDGTRLSIL.

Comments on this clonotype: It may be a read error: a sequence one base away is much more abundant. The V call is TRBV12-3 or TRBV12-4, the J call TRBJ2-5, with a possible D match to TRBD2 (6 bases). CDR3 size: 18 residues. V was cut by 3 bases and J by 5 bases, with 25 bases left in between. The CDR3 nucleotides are TGTGCCAGCAGTTTGGGCTTAGAATCTTACTTAGGAGGGGAGACCCAGTACTTC. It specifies CASSLGLESYLGGETQYF.

The CDR3 DNA reads TGTGCCAGCAGTTTAACGGGACAGGGGAGGTCGGCCACCGGGGAGCTGTTTTTT. It is translated as CASSLTGQGRSATGELFF. The V gene is TRBV6-5, the J gene TRBJ2-2; TRBD1 matches at 10 bases. Losses at the gene ends were 4 bases for V and 4 bases for J; bases not matched to a gene: 12. This CDR3 comprises 18 residues. Per the germline V gene, CDR1 is MNHEY and CDR2 is SVGAGI.

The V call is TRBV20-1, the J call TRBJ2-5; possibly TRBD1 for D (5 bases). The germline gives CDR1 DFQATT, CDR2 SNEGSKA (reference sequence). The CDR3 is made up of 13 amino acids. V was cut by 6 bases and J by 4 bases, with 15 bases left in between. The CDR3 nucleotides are TGCAGTGCCTTAGGACAAGAGCTAGAGACCCAGTACTTC. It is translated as CSALGQELETQYF.

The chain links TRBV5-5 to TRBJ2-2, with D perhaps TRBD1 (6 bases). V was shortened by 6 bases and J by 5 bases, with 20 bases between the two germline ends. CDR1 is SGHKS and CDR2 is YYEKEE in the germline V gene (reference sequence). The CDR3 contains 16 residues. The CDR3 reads CASTSPRGFSTGELFF. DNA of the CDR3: TGTGCCAGCACATCCCCCAGGGGTTTTAGTACCGGGGAGCTGTTTTTT.

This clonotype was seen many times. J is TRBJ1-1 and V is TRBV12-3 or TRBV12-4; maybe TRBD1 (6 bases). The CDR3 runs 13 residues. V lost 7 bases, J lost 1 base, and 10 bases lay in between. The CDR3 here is CASTRQENTEAFF. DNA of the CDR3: TGTGCCAGCACCCGACAGGAGAACACTGAAGCTTTCTTT.

The CDR3 DNA is TGTGCCAGCTCACCCGGGACGGATGTGTGGTACGACTCTGGAAACACCATATATTTT. Translation gives CASSPGTDVWYDSGNTIYF. This chain links TRBV18 with TRBJ1-3; tentatively, D is TRBD1 (5 bases). Germline V gene data show CDR1 as KGHSH and CDR2 as LQKENI. CDR3 length: 19 amino acids. The V gene lost 3 bases and the J gene lost 0 bases, with 21 bases spanning the gap.

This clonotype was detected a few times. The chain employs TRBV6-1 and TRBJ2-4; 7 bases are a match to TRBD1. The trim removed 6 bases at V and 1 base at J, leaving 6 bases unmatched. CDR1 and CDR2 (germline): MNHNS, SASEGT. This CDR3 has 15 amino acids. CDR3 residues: CASSSPQGAKNIQYF. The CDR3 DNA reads TGTGCCAGCAGCTCTCCACAGGGGGCCAAAAACATTCAGTACTTC.